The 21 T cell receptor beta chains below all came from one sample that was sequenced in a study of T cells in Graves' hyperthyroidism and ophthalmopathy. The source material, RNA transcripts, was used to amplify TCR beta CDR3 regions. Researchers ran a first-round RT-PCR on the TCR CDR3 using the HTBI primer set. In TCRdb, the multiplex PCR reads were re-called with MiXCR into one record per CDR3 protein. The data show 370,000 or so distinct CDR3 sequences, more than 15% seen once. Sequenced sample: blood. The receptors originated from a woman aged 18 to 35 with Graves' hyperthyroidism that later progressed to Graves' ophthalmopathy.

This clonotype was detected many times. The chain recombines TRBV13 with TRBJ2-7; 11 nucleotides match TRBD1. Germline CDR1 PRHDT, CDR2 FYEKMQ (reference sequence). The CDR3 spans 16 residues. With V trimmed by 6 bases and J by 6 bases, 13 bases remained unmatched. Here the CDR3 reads CASRSRRGQGAGEQYF. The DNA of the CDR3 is TGTGCCAGCAGGAGCCGCCGAGGACAGGGGGCAGGCGAGCAGTACTTC. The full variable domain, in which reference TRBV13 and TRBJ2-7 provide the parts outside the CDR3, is AAGVIQSPRHLIKEKRETATLKCYPIPRHDTVYWYQQGPGQDPQFLISFYEKMQSDKGSIPDRFSAQQFSDYHSELNMSSLELGDSALYFCASRSRRGQGAGEQYFGPGTRLTVT.

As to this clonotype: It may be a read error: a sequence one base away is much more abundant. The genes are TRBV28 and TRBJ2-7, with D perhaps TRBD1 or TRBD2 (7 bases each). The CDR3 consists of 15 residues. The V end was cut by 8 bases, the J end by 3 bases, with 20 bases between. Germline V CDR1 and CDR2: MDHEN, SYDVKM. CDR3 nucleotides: TGTGCCAGCGGTGCCTACAGGGGAGGGGGCTACGAGCAGTACTTC. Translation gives CASGAYRGGGYEQYF.

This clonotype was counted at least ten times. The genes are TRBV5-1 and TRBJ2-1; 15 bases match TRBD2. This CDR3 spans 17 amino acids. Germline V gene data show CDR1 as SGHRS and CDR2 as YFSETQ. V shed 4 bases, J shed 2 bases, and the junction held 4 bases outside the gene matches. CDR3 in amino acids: CASSLGLAGGPYNEQFF. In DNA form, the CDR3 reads TGCGCCAGCAGCCTGGGACTAGCGGGAGGACCCTACAATGAGCAGTTCTTC.

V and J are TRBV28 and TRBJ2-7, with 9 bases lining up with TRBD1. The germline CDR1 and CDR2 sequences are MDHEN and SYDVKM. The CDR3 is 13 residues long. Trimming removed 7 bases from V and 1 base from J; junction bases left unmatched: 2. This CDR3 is CASTGTGSYEQYF. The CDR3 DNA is TGTGCCAGCACCGGGACAGGGTCCTACGAGCAGTACTTC.

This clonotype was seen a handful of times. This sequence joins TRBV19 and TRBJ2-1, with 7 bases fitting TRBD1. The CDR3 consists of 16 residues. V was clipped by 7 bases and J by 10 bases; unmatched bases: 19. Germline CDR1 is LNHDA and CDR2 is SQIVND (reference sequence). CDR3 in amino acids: CASNTPGPLLQGEQFF. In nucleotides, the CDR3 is TGTGCCAGTAACACCCCAGGTCCTCTGTTACAGGGGGAGCAGTTCTTC.

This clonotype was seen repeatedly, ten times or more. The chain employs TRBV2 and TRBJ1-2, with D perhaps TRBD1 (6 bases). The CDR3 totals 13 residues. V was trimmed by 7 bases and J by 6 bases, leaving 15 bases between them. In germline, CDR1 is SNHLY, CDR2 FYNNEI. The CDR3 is CASILQGSDGYTF. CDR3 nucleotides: TGTGCCAGCATATTACAGGGCTCGGATGGCTACACCTTC.

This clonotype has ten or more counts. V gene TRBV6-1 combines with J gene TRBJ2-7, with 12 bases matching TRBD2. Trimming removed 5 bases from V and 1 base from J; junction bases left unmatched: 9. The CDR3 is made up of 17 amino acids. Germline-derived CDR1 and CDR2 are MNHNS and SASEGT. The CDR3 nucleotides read TGTGCCAGCAGTCCGTCACTAGCGGGAGGCAAATCCTACGAGCAGTACTTC. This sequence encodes CASSPSLAGGKSYEQYF.

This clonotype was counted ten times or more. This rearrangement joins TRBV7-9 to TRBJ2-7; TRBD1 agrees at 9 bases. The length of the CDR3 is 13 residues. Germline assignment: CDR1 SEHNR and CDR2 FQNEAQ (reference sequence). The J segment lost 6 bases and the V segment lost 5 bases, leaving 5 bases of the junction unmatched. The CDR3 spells CASSGDRDREQYF. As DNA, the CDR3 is TGTGCCAGCAGCGGGGACAGGGATCGCGAGCAGTACTTC.

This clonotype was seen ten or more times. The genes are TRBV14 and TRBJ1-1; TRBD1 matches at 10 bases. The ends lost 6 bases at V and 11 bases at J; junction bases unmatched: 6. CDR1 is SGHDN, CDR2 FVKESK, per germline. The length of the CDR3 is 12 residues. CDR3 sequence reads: CASSRQGAAAFF. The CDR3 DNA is TGTGCCAGCAGTCGACAGGGGGCGGCTGCTTTCTTT.

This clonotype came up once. The CDR3 loop reads CSVVGVGPYEQYF. The CDR3 nucleotides are TGCAGCGTTGTGGGGGTAGGGCCCTACGAGCAGTACTTC. The chain employs TRBV29-1 and TRBJ2-7, with D perhaps matching TRBD1 or TRBD2 (5 bases each). This CDR3 is built from 13 residues. Germline V lookup: CDR1 SQVTM, CDR2 ANQGSEA. Trimming cost V 4 bases and J 2 bases, with 12 bases left between them.

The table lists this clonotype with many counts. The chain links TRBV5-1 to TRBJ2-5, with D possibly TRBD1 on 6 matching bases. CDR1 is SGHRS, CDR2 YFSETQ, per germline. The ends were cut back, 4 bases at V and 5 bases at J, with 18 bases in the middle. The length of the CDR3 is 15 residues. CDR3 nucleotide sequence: TGCGCCAGCAGCGGGGGAATGGGGGCCCGGGAGACCCAGTACTTC. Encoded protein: CASSGGMGARETQYF.

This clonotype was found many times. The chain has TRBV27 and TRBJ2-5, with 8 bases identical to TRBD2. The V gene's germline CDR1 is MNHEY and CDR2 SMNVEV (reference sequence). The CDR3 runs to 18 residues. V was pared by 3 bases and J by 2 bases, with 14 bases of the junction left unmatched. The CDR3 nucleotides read TGTGCCAGCAGTTTGGTATGGCCGGGAGGGCCCGGGCAAGAGACCCAGTACTTC. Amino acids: CASSLVWPGGPGQETQYF.

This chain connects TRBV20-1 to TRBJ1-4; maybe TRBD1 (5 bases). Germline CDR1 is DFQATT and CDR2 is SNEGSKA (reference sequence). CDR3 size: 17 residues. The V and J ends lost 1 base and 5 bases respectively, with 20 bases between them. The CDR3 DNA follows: TGCAGTGCTAGAGTACCTTACCAGGGAGGTCTGAATGAAAAACTGTTTTTT. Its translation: CSARVPYQGGLNEKLFF.

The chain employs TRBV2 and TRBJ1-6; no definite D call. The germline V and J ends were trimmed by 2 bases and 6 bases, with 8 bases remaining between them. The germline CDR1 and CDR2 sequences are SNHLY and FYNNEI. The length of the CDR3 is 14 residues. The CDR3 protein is CASSESRINSPLHF. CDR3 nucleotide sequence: TGTGCCAGCAGTGAATCCCGGATTAATTCACCCCTCCACTTT. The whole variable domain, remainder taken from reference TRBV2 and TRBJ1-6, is EPEVTQTPSHQVTQMGQEVILRCVPISNHLYFYWYRQILGQKVEFLVSFYNNEISEKSEIFDDQFSVERPDGSNFTLKIRSTKLEDSAMYFCASSESRINSPLHFGNGTRLTVT.

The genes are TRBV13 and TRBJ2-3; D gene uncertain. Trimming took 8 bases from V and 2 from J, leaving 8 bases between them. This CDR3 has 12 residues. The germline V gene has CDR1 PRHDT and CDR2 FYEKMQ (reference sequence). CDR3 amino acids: CASAGATDTQYF. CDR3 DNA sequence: TGTGCCAGCGCCGGAGCCACAGATACGCAGTATTTT.

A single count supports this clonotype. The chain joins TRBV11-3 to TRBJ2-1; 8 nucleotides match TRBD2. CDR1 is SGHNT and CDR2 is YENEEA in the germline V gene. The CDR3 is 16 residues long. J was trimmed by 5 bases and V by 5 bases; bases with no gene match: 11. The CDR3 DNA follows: TGTGCCAGCAGCCCGGGCCGGCGGGAGGACAACAATGAGCAGTTCTTC. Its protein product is CASSPGRREDNNEQFF.

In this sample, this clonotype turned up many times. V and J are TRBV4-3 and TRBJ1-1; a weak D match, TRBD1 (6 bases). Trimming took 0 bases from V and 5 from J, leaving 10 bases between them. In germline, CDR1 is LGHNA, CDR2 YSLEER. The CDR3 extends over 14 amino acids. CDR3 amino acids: CASSQERGSTEAFF. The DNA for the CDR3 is TGCGCCAGCAGCCAAGAAAGGGGGAGTACTGAAGCTTTCTTT.

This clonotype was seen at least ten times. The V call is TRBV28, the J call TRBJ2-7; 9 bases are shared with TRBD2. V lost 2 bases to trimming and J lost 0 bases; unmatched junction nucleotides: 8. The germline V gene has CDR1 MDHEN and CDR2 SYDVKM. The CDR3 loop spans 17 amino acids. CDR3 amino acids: CASSLSLGGRGSYEQYF. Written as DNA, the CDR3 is TGTGCCAGCAGTTTAAGTCTGGGCGGGAGGGGCTCCTACGAGCAGTACTTC. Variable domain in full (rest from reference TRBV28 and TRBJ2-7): DVKVTQSSRYLVKRTGEKVFLECVQDMDHENMFWYRQDPGLGLRLIYFSYDVKMKEKGDIPEGYSVSREKKERFSLILESASTNQTSMYLCASSLSLGGRGSYEQYFGPGTRLTVT.

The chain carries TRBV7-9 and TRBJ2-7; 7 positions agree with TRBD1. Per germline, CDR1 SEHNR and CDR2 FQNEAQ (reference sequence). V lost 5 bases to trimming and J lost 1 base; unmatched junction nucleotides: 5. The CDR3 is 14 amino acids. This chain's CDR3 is CASSPGGRSYEQYF. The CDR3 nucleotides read TGTGCCAGCAGCCCAGGGGGACGGTCCTACGAGCAGTACTTC.

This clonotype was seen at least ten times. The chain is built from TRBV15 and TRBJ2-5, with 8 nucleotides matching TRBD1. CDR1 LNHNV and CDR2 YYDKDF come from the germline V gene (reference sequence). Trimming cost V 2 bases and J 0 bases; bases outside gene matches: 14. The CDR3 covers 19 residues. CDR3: CATSRTRNRGTQYQETQYF. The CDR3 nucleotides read TGTGCCACCAGCAGAACTAGGAACAGGGGGACACAGTACCAAGAGACCCAGTACTTC.

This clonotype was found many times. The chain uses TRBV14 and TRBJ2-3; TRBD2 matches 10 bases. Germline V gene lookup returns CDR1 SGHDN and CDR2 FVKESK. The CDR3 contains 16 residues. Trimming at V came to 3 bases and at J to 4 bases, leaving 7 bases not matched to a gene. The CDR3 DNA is TGTGCCAGCAGCCATCGACGGACTAGCGGTTCAGATACGCAGTATTTT. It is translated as CASSHRRTSGSDTQYF. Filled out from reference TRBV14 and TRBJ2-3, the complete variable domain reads EAGVTQFPSHSVIEKGQTVTLRCDPISGHDNLYWYRRVMGKEIKFLLHFVKESKQDESGMPNNRFLAERTGGTYSTLKVQPAELEDSGVYFCASSHRRTSGSDTQYFGPGTRLTVL.